These 20 T cell receptor beta chains share one sample of origin, sequenced in a study of blood T cell repertoires in COVID-19. Only in-frame clones appear in the TCRdb table, and some are missing; sequencing was by immunoSEQ multiplex PCR. The sample includes under 200,000 clones, about 83% seen only once; the top ten take around 2%. What was sequenced was peripheral blood. These receptors came from a woman of 80 years or more with acute or convalescent COVID-19.

This clone was seen a handful of times. This chain connects TRBV5-1 to TRBJ2-7, with TRBD1 matching over 9 bases. Germline-derived CDR1 and CDR2 are SGHRS and YFSETQ. V lost 3 bases to trimming and J lost 3 bases; unmatched junction nucleotides: 7. The CDR3 runs 15 residues. The DNA for the CDR3 is TGCGCCAGCAGCTCACGAGGGACAGGGATCTACGAGCAGTACTTC. It translates to CASSSRGTGIYEQYF.

This chain uses TRBV5-1 with TRBJ2-5; 9 positions match TRBD1. The CDR3 extends over 18 amino acids. V lost 5 bases, J lost 0 bases, and 14 bases stayed unmatched. The germline V gene has CDR1 SGHRS and CDR2 YFSETQ. CDR3 sequence reads: CASRLAPTGGPYQETQYF. Here the CDR3 DNA reads TGCGCCAGCAGGCTAGCTCCTACAGGGGGCCCGTACCAAGAGACCCAGTACTTC.

The rearrangement joins TRBV19 to TRBJ2-1, with 8 positions matching TRBD2. The CDR3 contains 17 residues. V was clipped by 5 bases and J by 3 bases; unmatched bases: 12. Germline CDR1 reads LNHDA; CDR2 reads SQIVND (reference sequence). The CDR3 DNA is TGTGCCAGTAGTCGGGGTGGGGTGACTAGCGACTACAATGAGCAGTTCTTC. It yields the protein CASSRGGVTSDYNEQFF.

The chain uses TRBV27 and TRBJ2-5, with D tentatively TRBD1 (5 bases). Germline CDR1 is MNHEY and CDR2 is SMNVEV (reference sequence). The CDR3 runs to 14 residues. Trimming cost V 2 bases and J 5 bases, with 12 bases left between them. CDR3 DNA sequence: TGTGCCAGCAGTTTAGTTCCAGGGTCGGAGACCCAGTACTTC. Residues: CASSLVPGSETQYF.

The chain has TRBV4-2 and TRBJ1-1, with D possibly matching TRBD1 (6 bases). This CDR3 contains 16 residues. Germline loops: CDR1 LGHNA, CDR2 YNFKEQ. V shed 0 bases and J shed 3 bases, with 14 bases lying between them. The CDR3 sequence is CASSQENLRGYTEAFF. CDR3 DNA: TGTGCCAGCAGCCAAGAGAACTTGAGGGGGTACACTGAAGCTTTCTTT.

The gene calls are TRBV7-3 and TRBJ2-1, with 8 nucleotides matching TRBD2. CDR1 and CDR2 from the germline V gene are SGHTA and FQGTGA. V shed 1 base and J 0 bases; nucleotides not matched to a gene: 8. The CDR3 spans 18 residues. In DNA, the CDR3 is TGTGCCAGCAGCTTAAGGACGGGAGGGAACCTCTCCTACAATGAGCAGTTCTTC. Translation gives CASSLRTGGNLSYNEQFF. Together with reference TRBV7-3 and TRBJ2-1, the CDR3 gives the full variable domain: GAGVSQTPSNKVTEKGKYVELRCDPISGHTALYWYRQSLGQGPEFLIYFQGTGAADDSGLPNDRFFAVRPEGSVSTLKIQRTERGDSAVYLCASSLRTGGNLSYNEQFFGPGTRLTVL.

The genes are TRBV5-1 and TRBJ2-1; weak D call: TRBD2 (6 bases). V was cut by 0 bases and J by 0 bases, with 10 bases left in between. The CDR3 sequence is 16 residues long. The germline gives CDR1 SGHRS, CDR2 YFSETQ. The CDR3 nucleotides read TGCGCCAGCAGCTTGGGTGCGGGGAGCTCCTACAATGAGCAGTTCTTC. Translated, it gives CASSLGAGSSYNEQFF.

The genes are TRBV5-6 and TRBJ2-1, with D unresolved. Germline assignment: CDR1 SGHDT and CDR2 YYEEEE. The CDR3 length is 15 residues. Trimming pared 0 bases from V and 2 bases from J, leaving 9 bases between. CDR3 sequence (DNA): TGTGCCAGCAGCTTGGTGCAGGCCGCCTACAATGAGCAGTTCTTC. It is translated as CASSLVQAAYNEQFF.

The CDR3 protein is CASKLDSSYEQYF. For the CDR3, the DNA is TGTGCCAGCAAATTAGACAGCTCCTACGAGCAGTACTTC. The chain joins TRBV2 to TRBJ2-7; a weak D match, TRBD1 (5 bases). CDR3 length: 13 amino acids. The V end was cut by 7 bases, the J end by 0 bases, with 10 bases between. Germline lookup yields CDR1 SNHLY and CDR2 FYNNEI.

The CDR3 sequence is CASSLAGTGETQYF. CDR3 DNA sequence: TGCGCCAGCAGCTTGGCGGGAACGGGGGAGACCCAGTACTTC. The chain employs TRBV5-1 and TRBJ2-5; a possible D gene is TRBD2 (5 bases). Germline values: CDR1 SGHRS, CDR2 YFSETQ. The CDR3 runs to 14 residues. V was clipped by 0 bases and J by 5 bases, with 11 bases between them.

The count of this clone is one. This sequence joins TRBV3-1 (or the pseudogene TRBV3-2) and TRBJ2-3; possible D gene TRBD1, 6 bases. V lost 2 bases and J 3 bases, leaving 12 bases between the germline ends. This CDR3 has 15 amino acids. From germline, CDR1 is LGHDT and CDR2 YNNKEL (reference sequence). In DNA, the CDR3 is TGTGCCAGCAGCCAACCCCTGACAGGAACAGATACGCAGTATTTT. Its protein product is CASSQPLTGTDTQYF.

This chain uses TRBV15 with TRBJ1-1; no clear D. This CDR3 has 14 residues. The germline CDR1 and CDR2 sequences are LNHNV and YYDKDF (reference sequence). Trimming took 0 bases from V and 10 from J, leaving 15 bases between them. CDR3 DNA: TGTGCCACCAGCAGAGACGGTTCGGGGAGTAGAGCTTTCTTT. It translates to CATSRDGSGSRAFF.

In DNA, the CDR3 is TGTGCCAGCAGCACAGGACAGGGGGCTAGCTACACCTTC. Residues: CASSTGQGASYTF. The chain couples TRBV3-1 (or the pseudogene TRBV3-2) to TRBJ1-2, with 11 nucleotides matching TRBD1. This CDR3 has 13 amino acids. After removal of 5 bases from V and 9 bases from J, the junction contained 5 bases not matched to a gene. CDR1 is LGHDT, CDR2 YNNKEL, per germline (reference sequence).

In this sample, this clone turned up a few times. Its ends do not fully match the called genes, so a read error is possible. The rearrangement links TRBV27 to TRBJ1-1, with D perhaps TRBD1 (6 bases). The CDR3 consists of 13 residues. Germline-derived CDR1 and CDR2 are MNHEY and SMNVEV (reference sequence). The CDR3 loop reads CASSLFRDTEAFF. Written as DNA, the CDR3 is TGTGCCAGCAGTCTTTTCAGGGACACCGAAGCTTTCTTT.

V gene TRBV19 combines with J gene TRBJ1-5, with D unclear. V lost 9 bases and J 3 bases, leaving 12 bases between the germline ends. This CDR3 is built from 13 residues. The V gene's germline CDR1 is LNHDA and CDR2 SQIVND (reference sequence). The CDR3 reads CASSQVVNQPQHF. CDR3 nucleotides: TGTGCCAGCTCTCAGGTTGTCAATCAGCCCCAGCATTTT. The full variable domain, rest sourced from reference TRBV19 and TRBJ1-5, is DGGITQSPKYLFRKEGQNVTLSCEQNLNHDAMYWYRQDPGQGLRLIYYSQIVNDFQKGDIAEGYSVSREKKESFPLTVTSAQKNPTAFYLCASSQVVNQPQHFGDGTRLSIL.

The chain is built from TRBV5-1 and TRBJ2-2; TRBD2 aligns across 10 bases. J lost 0 bases, V lost 2 bases, and 1 base had no gene match. Germline CDR1 and CDR2: SGHRS and YFSETQ. The CDR3 runs to 16 residues. The CDR3 loop is CASSFLAGANTGELFF. The CDR3 region has the DNA TGCGCCAGCAGCTTTCTAGCGGGAGCGAACACCGGGGAGCTGTTTTTT.

V gene TRBV5-6 combines with J gene TRBJ2-1; TRBD2 is a possible D gene (5 bases). The length of the CDR3 is 15 residues. Trimming left V 5 bases short and J 12 bases short, with 24 bases between. Germline V gene sequence: CDR1 SGHDT, CDR2 YYEEEE. CDR3 region: CASSPYGSSGRGQFF. The CDR3 coding sequence is TGTGCCAGCAGTCCCTATGGGAGTAGTGGGAGAGGGCAGTTCTTC.

The chain has TRBV6-2 or TRBV6-3 and TRBJ1-2; D is possibly TRBD1 (6 bases). Germline CDR1 and CDR2: MNHEY and SVGEGT. There are 13 residues in the CDR3. The V end lost 8 bases, the J end lost 4 bases, and 14 bases lay between the germline ends. Written as DNA, the CDR3 is TGTGCCAGCGGTTGGGACACTTTCTATGGCTACACCTTC. Its translation: CASGWDTFYGYTF.

The chain joins TRBV7-2 to TRBJ1-5; D possibly corresponds to TRBD1 (6 bases). CDR1 SGHTA and CDR2 FQGNSA come from the germline V gene. CDR3 size: 14 residues. The ends were cut back, 4 bases at V and 6 bases at J, with 13 bases in the middle. For the CDR3, the DNA is TGTGCCAGCAGCTACAGGGTGGTGGGTCAGCCCCAGCATTTT. Translating gives CASSYRVVGQPQHF.

The chain is built from TRBV5-1 and TRBJ1-1; the D gene is possibly TRBD1 (5 bases). Germline CDR1 reads SGHRS; CDR2 reads YFSETQ. This CDR3 region has 14 residues. The V end was cut by 2 bases, the J end by 1 base, with 9 bases between. The CDR3 region is CASSFNTGNTEAFF. As DNA, the CDR3 is TGCGCCAGCAGCTTTAACACAGGGAACACTGAAGCTTTCTTT.